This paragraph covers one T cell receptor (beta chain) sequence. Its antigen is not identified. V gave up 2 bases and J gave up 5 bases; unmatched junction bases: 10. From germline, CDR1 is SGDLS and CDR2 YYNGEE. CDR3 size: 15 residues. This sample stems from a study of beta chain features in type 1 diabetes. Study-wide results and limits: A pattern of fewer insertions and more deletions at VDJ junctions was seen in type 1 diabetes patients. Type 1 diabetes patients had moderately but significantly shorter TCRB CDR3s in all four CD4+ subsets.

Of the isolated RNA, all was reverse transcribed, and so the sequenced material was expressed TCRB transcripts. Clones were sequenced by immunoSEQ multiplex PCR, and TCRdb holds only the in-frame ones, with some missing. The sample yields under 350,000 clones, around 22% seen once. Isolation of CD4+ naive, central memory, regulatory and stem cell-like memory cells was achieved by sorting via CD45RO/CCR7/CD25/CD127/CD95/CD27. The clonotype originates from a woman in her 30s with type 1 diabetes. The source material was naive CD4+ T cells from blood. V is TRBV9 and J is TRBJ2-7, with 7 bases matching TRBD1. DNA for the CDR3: TGTGCCAGCAGCGTGGAACCCTCAGGGGGTCACGAGCAGTACTTC. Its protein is CASSVEPSGGHEQYF.